The 21 T cell receptor beta chains presented below share a single source sample, sequenced in a study of neoadjuvant nivolumab and ipilimumab in lung cancer. TCRdb keeps only in-frame clones here, not all; method: immunoSEQ multiplex PCR. Seen here are tens of thousands of clones, roughly nine tenths observed once, and the top ten hold more than 3%. Sequences were derived from peripheral blood, sampled before neoadjuvant nivolumab, alone or with ipilimumab. The receptors were gathered from an adult with non-small cell lung cancer.

The CDR3 region is CASSGQGDYGYTF. DNA of the CDR3: TGCGCCAGCAGTGGACAGGGGGACTATGGCTACACCTTC. The chain uses TRBV10-2 and TRBJ1-2; 9 nucleotides line up with TRBD1. The germline V gene encodes CDR1 WSHSY and CDR2 SAAADI. With V trimmed by 4 bases and J by 3 bases, 0 bases remained unmatched. This CDR3 has 13 amino acids.

This clone was seen more than once but under ten times. The V gene is TRBV4-2, the J gene TRBJ1-2; possibly TRBD1 for D (5 bases). V was clipped by 0 bases and J by 8 bases, with 10 bases between them. The germline gives CDR1 LGHNA, CDR2 YNFKEQ. There are 13 residues in the CDR3. The CDR3 protein is CASSQDRDRGYTF. CDR3 in DNA: TGTGCCAGCAGCCAAGACAGGGACCGGGGCTACACCTTC.

The rearrangement links TRBV4-1 to TRBJ2-7; weak D call: TRBD1 (6 bases). Trimming took off 1 base at V and 3 bases at J, with 13 bases between the two ends. Germline V gene sequence: CDR1 MGHRA, CDR2 YSYEKL. The length of the CDR3 is 15 residues. The DNA of the CDR3 is TGCGCCAGCAGCCAAGCGGGGACAACCTTCTACGAGCAGTACTTC. It yields the protein CASSQAGTTFYEQYF.

This chain links TRBV7-9 with TRBJ2-3, with 7 bases that match TRBD1. CDR1 and CDR2 from the germline V gene are SEHNR and FQNEAQ (reference sequence). The CDR3 length is 17 residues. V lost 3 bases to trimming and J lost 4 bases; unmatched junction nucleotides: 13. CDR3 nucleotide sequence: TGTGCCAGCAGCTTTTTAGGGACAGCCGCCCTACCAGATACGCAGTATTTT. This translates into CASSFLGTAALPDTQYF.

This clone occurred once. The gene calls are TRBV11-2 and TRBJ1-1; TRBD1 is a possible D gene (6 bases). The CDR3 is made up of 14 amino acids. Germline V CDR1 and CDR2: SGHAT, FQNNGV. V was clipped by 1 base and J by 8 bases, with 14 bases between them. The CDR3 DNA is TGTGCCAGCAGCTTAGGGCGGGACATCCTCGAAGCTTTCTTT. The encoded protein is CASSLGRDILEAFF.

The rearrangement links TRBV5-6 to TRBJ1-3, with TRBD1 matching 7 bases. CDR1 and CDR2 (germline): SGHDT, YYEEEE. The V and J ends lost 0 bases and 0 bases, in that order; junction bases with no gene match: 6. This CDR3 region has 17 residues. The CDR3 bases are TGTGCCAGCAGCTTGGTAGACAGGGCCCTCTCTGGAAACACCATATATTTT. Its translation is CASSLVDRALSGNTIYF.

The chain recombines TRBV2 with TRBJ1-5, with D uncertain. V was cut by 0 bases and J by 6 bases, with 9 bases left in between. Per germline, CDR1 SNHLY and CDR2 FYNNEI. CDR3 length: 14 residues. The CDR3, as DNA: TGTGCCAGCAGTGAAGCGCTTGGTGGTCAGCCCCAGCATTTT. This encodes CASSEALGGQPQHF.

This clone was seen only once. The chain recombines TRBV27 with TRBJ1-4; D unresolved. V was trimmed by 6 bases and J by 7 bases, leaving 15 bases between them. The germline V gene has CDR1 MNHEY and CDR2 SMNVEV (reference sequence). The CDR3 covers 14 residues. CDR3 nucleotides: TGTGCCAGCAGGTGGTCCGGGGTAGGTGAAAAACTGTTTTTT. It yields the protein CASRWSGVGEKLFF.

The chain couples TRBV11-2 to TRBJ2-2; 8 bases line up with TRBD2. V was clipped by 1 base and J by 5 bases; unmatched bases: 6. In germline, CDR1 is SGHAT, CDR2 FQNNGV. There are 16 residues in the CDR3. CDR3: CASSLVSLAGTGELFF. CDR3 in DNA: TGTGCCAGCAGCTTAGTTAGTCTAGCGGGTACCGGGGAGCTGTTTTTT.

V gene TRBV18 combines with J gene TRBJ2-7; D not certain. From germline, CDR1 is KGHSH and CDR2 LQKENI. The CDR3 loop spans 12 amino acids. V was clipped by 5 bases and J by 3 bases, with 8 bases between them. The CDR3 here is CASSSDFYEQYF. CDR3 nucleotide sequence: TGTGCCAGCTCATCAGATTTCTACGAGCAGTACTTC.

The chain links TRBV7-2 to TRBJ2-1, with 10 bases matching TRBD2. The junction had 10 bases not matched to a gene; V was cut back by 1 base and J by 7 bases. Germline lookup yields CDR1 SGHTA and CDR2 FQGNSA. The CDR3 totals 17 residues. In DNA form, the CDR3 reads TGTGCCAGCAGCTTAGGGGCTAGCGGGAGAGTCGGGAATGAGCAGTTCTTC. Its translation: CASSLGASGRVGNEQFF.

V and J are TRBV5-1 and TRBJ2-5; 7 bases are a match to TRBD1. With 4 bases clipped from V and 2 bases from J, the junction kept 2 bases outside the gene matches. CDR1 is SGHRS and CDR2 is YFSETQ in the germline V gene. This CDR3 contains 13 residues. The CDR3 DNA reads TGCGCCAGCAGCGGGACAGCGCAAGAGACCCAGTACTTC. It encodes CASSGTAQETQYF.

The chain has TRBV28 and TRBJ1-5; D possibly corresponds to TRBD1 (6 bases). V shed 7 bases and J shed 1 base, with 20 bases lying between them. Germline loops: CDR1 MDHEN, CDR2 SYDVKM. This CDR3 spans 17 amino acids. CDR3 region: CASTPLGGLGSNQPQHF. Written as DNA, the CDR3 is TGTGCCAGCACCCCTCTCGGGGGGCTGGGGAGCAATCAGCCCCAGCATTTT.

The rearrangement links TRBV29-1 to TRBJ2-3; the D is unclear. Germline V CDR1 and CDR2: SQVTM, ANQGSEA. The CDR3 has 11 residues. Trimming shortened V by 8 bases and J by 5 bases, and 11 bases separated the two germline ends. DNA of the CDR3: TGCAGCCCCTACCATGGAGATACGCAGTATTTT. Its protein is CSPYHGDTQYF.

This clone was seen only once. CDR3 sequence: CASSVEGRWSLDTQYF. The CDR3, as DNA: TGTGCCAGCAGCGTAGAGGGCCGGTGGAGCTTGGATACGCAGTATTTT. The chain has TRBV9 and TRBJ2-3; no reliable D call. The CDR3 spans 16 residues. V was shortened by 0 bases and J by 6 bases, with 17 bases between the two germline ends. Per germline, CDR1 SGDLS and CDR2 YYNGEE.

This clone was observed a few times. This chain connects TRBV5-1 to TRBJ1-4; possibly TRBD1 for D (5 bases). The CDR3 spans 14 residues. CDR1 and CDR2 (germline): SGHRS, YFSETQ. The germline V and J ends were trimmed by 4 bases and 3 bases, with 10 bases remaining between them. This CDR3 is CASSVGGANEKLFF. The CDR3 DNA reads TGCGCCAGCAGCGTCGGGGGGGCTAATGAAAAACTGTTTTTT. The full variable domain, rest sourced from reference TRBV5-1 and TRBJ1-4, is KAGVTQTPRYLIKTRGQQVTLSCSPISGHRSVSWYQQTPGQGLQFLFEYFSETQRNKGNFPGRFSGRQFSNSRSEMNVSTLELGDSALYLCASSVGGANEKLFFGSGTQLSVL.

The rearrangement uses TRBV6-5 and TRBJ1-2; D remains ambiguous. This CDR3 has 15 residues. V was clipped by 0 bases and J by 1 base, with 9 bases between them. Germline CDR1 and CDR2: MNHEY and SVGAGI. The CDR3 loop is CASSYSNIINYGYTF. As DNA, the CDR3 is TGTGCCAGCAGTTACTCGAATATAATTAACTATGGCTACACCTTC.

This clone was recorded only once. The V gene is TRBV18, the J gene TRBJ2-3; D possibly corresponds to TRBD2 (6 bases). The CDR3 sequence is 16 residues long. Germline-derived CDR1 and CDR2 are KGHSH and LQKENI. The V gene lost 2 bases and the J gene lost 3 bases, with 15 bases spanning the gap. The chain's CDR3 is CASSPASRDPTDTQYF. The CDR3 DNA sequence: TGTGCCAGCTCACCAGCATCGCGGGACCCAACAGATACGCAGTATTTT. The variable domain in full, with the rest retrieved from reference TRBV18 and TRBJ2-3, is NAGVMQNPRHLVRRRGQEARLRCSPMKGHSHVYWYRQLPEEGLKFMVYLQKENIIDESGMPKERFSAEFPKEGPSILRIQQVVRGDSAAYFCASSPASRDPTDTQYFGPGTRLTVL.

The chain recombines TRBV7-8 with TRBJ2-6; D not certain. In germline, CDR1 is SGHVS, CDR2 FQNEAQ. The CDR3 contains 16 residues. The V end lost 1 base, the J end lost 0 bases, and 7 bases lay between the germline ends. The CDR3 sequence is CASSLEGFSGANVLTF. CDR3 bases: TGTGCCAGCAGCTTAGAAGGGTTCTCTGGGGCCAACGTCCTGACTTTC.

V gene TRBV10-3 combines with J gene TRBJ2-7, with a weak D call TRBD2 (7 bases). This CDR3 region has 12 residues. V lost 8 bases to trimming and J lost 2 bases, with 10 bases between them. Germline lookup yields CDR1 ENHRY and CDR2 SYGVKD. CDR3 protein: CAIGGAAYEQYF. The DNA of the CDR3 is TGTGCCATCGGGGGGGCAGCCTACGAGCAGTACTTC.

This chain joins TRBV5-6 and TRBJ2-5, with TRBD1 as a possible D gene (7 bases). Looked up from germline, CDR1 is SGHDT and CDR2 is YYEEEE. This CDR3 region has 13 residues. V was clipped by 4 bases and J by 5 bases, with 12 bases between them. CDR3 amino acids: CASSPTGRETQYF. The CDR3 coding sequence is TGTGCCAGCAGCCCGACAGGGAGGGAGACCCAGTACTTC.